This TCR beta chain was profiled in a study of T cells in localized non-small cell lung cancer. Regarding the study as a whole: Patients showing higher blood T cell density tended to see longer overall survival. Sequencing covered just one tumor region, so heterogeneity cannot be ruled out. The study detected a median around 57 of the top 100 tumor clones in adjacent lung. Exceeding tumor, uninvolved adjacent lung had the highest T cell clonality.

Deletions cut 7 bases from V and 2 bases from J, with 15 bases between. The CDR3 covers 15 residues. Germline V gene sequence: CDR1 MNHEY, CDR2 SMNVEV (reference sequence). A note on this clone: No antigen is known for it.

Here immunoSEQ multiplex PCR was the method, and the copy in TCRdb shows in-frame clones only, minus some. Here the sample spans fewer than 90,000 clones, 84% being singletons. Material: peripheral blood, obtained before any cancer treatment. This clonotype was sampled from a man aged 35-69 years with stage I lung adenocarcinoma. V and J are TRBV27 and TRBJ2-1; no definite D call. The CDR3 DNA reads as TGTGCCAGCAAACCAAACCGTCTTGCCTACAATGAGCAGTTCTTC. Translated, it gives CASKPNRLAYNEQFF.